One and the same sample provided the 13 T cell receptor beta chains below, sequenced in a study of T cell responses to AZD1222 COVID-19 vaccine. The protocol was immunoSEQ multiplex PCR, while the TCRdb copy is restricted to in-frame clones and leaves out a portion. The sample has some 100,000 clones, around 84% seen once. Specimen: peripheral blood, collected on day 0 of AZD1222 vaccination. These receptors all stem from an adult in good health.

The chain links TRBV12-3 or TRBV12-4 to TRBJ2-7; D unclear. The CDR3 is made up of 13 amino acids. Trimming took off 3 bases at V and 4 bases at J, with 10 bases between the two ends. The CDR3 nucleotides are TGTGCCAGCAGTTTCGCGATGAGATACGAGCAGTACTTC. The encoded protein is CASSFAMRYEQYF.

V usage is TRBV13 and J usage is TRBJ2-2, with D possibly called TRBD1 or TRBD2 (5 bases each). This CDR3 is built from 18 residues. Germline assignment: CDR1 PRHDT and CDR2 FYEKMQ (reference sequence). V gave up 0 bases and J gave up 4 bases, with 18 bases separating them. The CDR3 nucleotides are TGTGCCAGCAGCTTAGGCCTGGGGACGGCCTTGGGCACCGGGGAGCTGTTTTTT. This codes for CASSLGLGTALGTGELFF.

This clone was counted a single time. The chain couples TRBV30 to TRBJ1-1; a weak D match, TRBD1 (5 bases). V lost 5 bases to trimming and J lost 0 bases, with 10 bases between them. The CDR3 length is 13 residues. The germline gives CDR1 GTSNPN, CDR2 SVGIG (reference sequence). The CDR3 sequence is CAWGGGMNTEAFF. CDR3 coding DNA: TGTGCCTGGGGGGGAGGAATGAACACTGAAGCTTTCTTT. Variable domain in full (rest from reference TRBV30 and TRBJ1-1): SQTIHQWPATLVQPVGSPLSLECTVEGTSNPNLYWYRQAAGRGLQLLFYSVGIGQISSEVPQNLSASRPQDRQFILSSKKLLLSDSGFYLCAWGGGMNTEAFFGQGTRLTVV.

The chain is built from TRBV6-5 and TRBJ1-2; a possible D gene is TRBD1 (5 bases). Per germline, CDR1 MNHEY and CDR2 SVGAGI. The germline V and J ends were trimmed by 7 bases and 3 bases, with 18 bases remaining between them. CDR3 length: 15 residues. CDR3 sequence: CASNPGIWGDYGYTF. CDR3 in DNA: TGTGCCAGCAACCCCGGTATATGGGGGGACTATGGCTACACCTTC.

This clone has just one count. The rearrangement joins TRBV6-5 to TRBJ1-1; weak D call: TRBD1 (5 bases). The germline CDR1 and CDR2 sequences are MNHEY and SVGAGI. Trimming left V 5 bases short and J 7 bases short, with 14 bases between. The CDR3 extends over 13 amino acids. The CDR3 loop reads CASSKRGLYEAFF. The DNA for the CDR3 is TGTGCCAGCAGTAAACGGGGCCTATATGAAGCTTTCTTT.

This clone was observed a single time. This rearrangement joins TRBV29-1 to TRBJ1-1; TRBD1 aligns across 7 bases. There are 14 residues in the CDR3. The germline CDR1 and CDR2 sequences are SQVTM and ANQGSEA. V lost 8 bases to trimming and J lost 1 base; unmatched junction nucleotides: 10. CDR3 sequence: CSSKRTGANTEAFF. CDR3 in DNA: TGCAGCAGCAAGAGGACAGGCGCGAACACTGAAGCTTTCTTT. Filled out from reference TRBV29-1 and TRBJ1-1, the complete variable domain reads SAVISQKPSRDICQRGTSLTIQCQVDSQVTMMFWYRQQPGQSLTLIATANQGSEATYESGFVIDKFPISRPNLTFSTLTVSNMSPEDSSIYLCSSKRTGANTEAFFGQGTRLTVV.

This rearrangement joins TRBV3-1 (or the pseudogene TRBV3-2) to TRBJ2-7, with TRBD2 matching over 7 bases. Trimming took 10 bases from V and 2 from J; bases not matched to a gene: 14. Germline V gives CDR1 LGHDT, CDR2 YNNKEL (reference sequence). This CDR3 has 15 amino acids. The CDR3 here is CAIGSAGDPPYEQYF. CDR3 DNA: TGTGCCATTGGGAGCGCGGGAGATCCCCCCTACGAGCAGTACTTC.

This clone came up a few times. The chain combines TRBV5-1 with TRBJ2-2; D is possibly TRBD1 or TRBD2 (5 bases each). V lost 6 bases, J lost 9 bases, and 15 bases lay in between. The CDR3 consists of 13 residues. Germline CDR1 and CDR2: SGHRS and YFSETQ. The CDR3 region is CASTWDPIRELFF. Here the CDR3 DNA reads TGCGCCAGCACCTGGGACCCCATCCGGGAGCTGTTTTTT.

The chain has TRBV5-1 and TRBJ2-3; no reliable D call. The V gene's germline CDR1 is SGHRS and CDR2 YFSETQ. Trimming cost V 2 bases and J 2 bases, with 6 bases left between them. The length of the CDR3 is 13 residues. CDR3 protein: CASSFTATDTQYF. In nucleotides, the CDR3 is TGCGCCAGCAGCTTCACAGCCACAGATACGCAGTATTTT.

This clone has a single count. V and J are TRBV3-1 (or the pseudogene TRBV3-2) and TRBJ1-2; no clear D. Germline lookup yields CDR1 LGHDT and CDR2 YNNKEL (reference sequence). The CDR3 loop spans 13 amino acids. With 0 bases removed from V and 8 bases from J, the gap between germline ends came to 10 bases. This CDR3 reads CASSQDEGWGYTF. CDR3 coding DNA: TGTGCCAGCAGCCAAGACGAGGGTTGGGGCTACACCTTC.

The DNA of the CDR3 is TGCGCCAGCAGCTTGGCGCTAGGGGCGGCAAATGAAGCTTTCTTT. This sequence encodes CASSLALGAANEAFF. The chain recombines TRBV5-1 with TRBJ1-1, with D perhaps TRBD1 (5 bases). Germline CDR1 SGHRS, CDR2 YFSETQ. The CDR3 contains 15 residues. V gave up 0 bases and J gave up 7 bases, with 16 bases separating them.

This chain links TRBV29-1 with TRBJ1-4; D is unresolved. V gave up 4 bases and J gave up 1 base, with 13 bases separating them. CDR1 and CDR2 from the germline V gene are SQVTM and ANQGSEA. This CDR3 comprises 15 residues. The CDR3 bases are TGCAGCGTTGCACCGGGCAGCGGAACTAATGAAAAACTGTTTTTT. Amino acid sequence: CSVAPGSGTNEKLFF.

This chain uses TRBV6-5 with TRBJ1-4, with TRBD1 matching 8 bases. The J segment lost 4 bases and the V segment lost 5 bases, leaving 3 bases of the junction unmatched. CDR1 and CDR2 (germline): MNHEY, SVGAGI. The CDR3 runs 14 residues. As DNA, the CDR3 is TGTGCCAGCAGTAACAGGGGGAGTAATGAAAAACTGTTTTTT. It translates to CASSNRGSNEKLFF.